This T cell receptor (beta chain) was sequenced in a study of human T cells and chemical hapten exposure. At the level of the study: How much TCR each sample yielded varied, mostly because pooled library volumes differed slightly. Study outcomes and limitations: Sensitizing to DPC left TCRs with a frequency above 1 in 1000 unaltered.

Unseparated into fractions, whole blood served as the source from which total RNA was extracted. What the library attached to individual cDNA molecules were unique molecular identifiers. TCRdb called the 5' RACE reads again in MiXCR, with one record for every CDR3 protein. The table shows 100,000 to 120,000 distinct CDR3 sequences, with around a fifth occurring only once. This clonotype has just a few counts. Antigen: not known. Germline values: CDR1 MDHEN, CDR2 SYDVKM. The CDR3 length is 16 residues. The J segment lost 5 bases and the V segment lost 3 bases, leaving 10 bases of the junction unmatched.

The receptor was derived from a human donor in good health. J is TRBJ1-5 and V is TRBV28; TRBD1 agrees at 7 bases. The CDR3 region has the DNA TGTGCCAGCAGTTTTCCCGGACAGGTCATTGATCAGCCCCAGCATTTT. It is translated as CASSFPGQVIDQPQHF. The full variable domain, in which reference TRBV28 and TRBJ1-5 provide the parts outside the CDR3, is DVKVTQSSRYLVKRTGEKVFLECVQDMDHENMFWYRQDPGLGLRLIYFSYDVKMKEKGDIPEGYSVSREKKERFSLILESASTNQTSMYLCASSFPGQVIDQPQHFGDGTRLSIL.